The clone carrying this TCR beta chain came up a few times. Its antigen is as yet unknown. The sample comes from a study of T-cell reconstitution after alpha-beta-depleted transplantation in children. Study results and limitations: Fresh T-cell production supplied most of the T-cell counts and diversity seen one year after transplant.

V dropped 3 bases and J dropped 6 bases, with 12 bases sitting between them. The CDR3 is 14 amino acids. Unique molecular identifiers were incorporated during preparation of the TCRbeta library. TCRdb re-analysed the PCR reads in MiXCR, keeping a single row per CDR3 protein. The data show tens of thousands of distinct CDR3 sequences, with around an eighth seen just once and 25% to 30% held by the top ten. This chain uses TRBV12-3 or TRBV12-4 with TRBJ1-5, with D perhaps TRBD1 (5 bases). Material: PBMCs, mostly from graft donor cells, obtained 180 days after TCRalphabeta/CD19-depleted stem cell transplant. This receptor was obtained from a male patient aged 2 to 10 who had a stem cell transplant for acute lymphoblastic leukemia, so the T cells may come from the graft donor. CDR3 in amino acids: CASSFWDGGQPQHF. In DNA, the CDR3 is TGTGCCAGCAGTTTCTGGGATGGGGGTCAGCCCCAGCATTTT.